The 9 T cell receptor beta chains listed next were all sequenced from one sample in a study of blood T cell repertoires in COVID-19. The data were produced by immunoSEQ multiplex PCR, yet TCRdb's version contains in-frame clones alone and is incomplete. The table records a few hundred thousand clones, 85% to 90% of them present only once. The specimen sequenced was PBMCs or T cells enriched from blood (not recorded which). Every receptor here comes from a woman between 18 and 29 years old with acute COVID-19.

This rearrangement joins TRBV10-2 to TRBJ2-7; D uncertain. This CDR3 spans 13 amino acids. Germline V gene sequence: CDR1 WSHSY, CDR2 SAAADI. The ends were cut back, 6 bases at V and 4 bases at J, with 13 bases in the middle. DNA for the CDR3: TGCGCCAGCAGACTCCCATTGGAGTACGAGCAGTACTTC. This encodes CASRLPLEYEQYF.

This clone is a singleton in its sample. The rearrangement links TRBV7-9 to TRBJ2-7, with TRBD1 as a possible D gene (6 bases). In germline, CDR1 is SEHNR, CDR2 FQNEAQ (reference sequence). Trimming left V 2 bases short and J 2 bases short, with 10 bases between. The CDR3 loop spans 14 amino acids. The CDR3 DNA is TGTGCCAGCAGCTTAAAGGGGGAACCCTACGAGCAGTACTTC. Its translation: CASSLKGEPYEQYF.

CDR3 DNA: TGTGCCACCAGTGCGGGGGGCTCCTACAATGAGCAGTTCTTC. Protein sequence: CATSAGGSYNEQFF. The J gene is TRBJ2-1, the V gene TRBV24-1, with 7 bases lining up with TRBD2. Germline lookup yields CDR1 KGHDR and CDR2 SFDVKD. With V trimmed by 5 bases and J by 0 bases, 0 bases remained unmatched. This CDR3 is built from 14 residues.

J is TRBJ2-7 and V is TRBV18; 7 bases match TRBD1. J lost 6 bases, V lost 2 bases, and 7 bases had no gene match. CDR1 is KGHSH, CDR2 LQKENI, per germline. This CDR3 spans 14 amino acids. The CDR3 sequence: CASSPDRAMSEQYF. Written as DNA, the CDR3 is TGTGCCAGCTCACCAGACAGGGCAATGAGCGAGCAGTACTTC. The full variable domain, its missing parts supplied by reference TRBV18 and TRBJ2-7, is NAGVMQNPRHLVRRRGQEARLRCSPMKGHSHVYWYRQLPEEGLKFMVYLQKENIIDESGMPKERFSAEFPKEGPSILRIQQVVRGDSAAYFCASSPDRAMSEQYFGPGTRLTVT.

The CDR3 DNA follows: TGCGCCAGCAGCCAAGAAGTTATGGCAGGGGAGAGTTATAGCAATCAGCCCCAGCATTTT. This translates into CASSQEVMAGESYSNQPQHF. The chain links TRBV4-3 to TRBJ1-5, with a tentative D call TRBD1 (6 bases). V lost 0 bases and J lost 0, with 21 bases in between. The CDR3 is made up of 20 amino acids. Germline V lookup: CDR1 LGHNA, CDR2 YSLEER.

This clone showed up just a few times. This sequence joins TRBV30 and TRBJ2-2, with D possibly TRBD2 on 5 matching bases. Per the germline V gene, CDR1 is GTSNPN and CDR2 is SVGIG (reference sequence). Trimming left V 5 bases short and J 4 bases short, with 17 bases between. The CDR3 length is 15 residues. CDR3 sequence reads: CAWQLGARRTGELFF. The DNA of the CDR3 is TGTGCCTGGCAGTTGGGAGCCCGGCGCACCGGGGAGCTGTTTTTT. The full variable domain, its missing parts supplied by reference TRBV30 and TRBJ2-2, is SQTIHQWPATLVQPVGSPLSLECTVEGTSNPNLYWYRQAAGRGLQLLFYSVGIGQISSEVPQNLSASRPQDRQFILSSKKLLLSDSGFYLCAWQLGARRTGELFFGEGSRLTVL.

The chain carries TRBV2 and TRBJ1-6; tentatively, D is TRBD1 (6 bases). The CDR3 covers 16 residues. CDR1 and CDR2 (germline): SNHLY, FYNNEI. Trimming removed 6 bases at V and 2 bases at J, with 14 bases between. This CDR3 reads CASSLIGTTYNSPLHF. The CDR3, as DNA: TGTGCCAGCAGCCTTATAGGGACAACCTATAATTCACCCCTCCACTTT.

V gene TRBV29-1 combines with J gene TRBJ2-1, with D hard to call. CDR1 and CDR2 (germline): SQVTM, ANQGSEA. The CDR3 length is 11 residues. Trimming took 7 bases from V and 0 from J, leaving 4 bases between them. In nucleotides, the CDR3 is TGCAGCGGTCGCTCCTACAATGAGCAGTTCTTC. Translated: CSGRSYNEQFF.

The chain is built from TRBV29-1 and TRBJ2-2; 9 positions agree with TRBD2. CDR1 and CDR2 from the germline V gene are SQVTM and ANQGSEA. V lost 7 bases and J lost 0; bases outside the gene matches: 9. The CDR3 consists of 16 residues. CDR3 in amino acids: CSAERASGANTGELFF. CDR3 coding DNA: TGCAGCGCTGAGCGGGCTAGCGGGGCGAACACCGGGGAGCTGTTTTTT.